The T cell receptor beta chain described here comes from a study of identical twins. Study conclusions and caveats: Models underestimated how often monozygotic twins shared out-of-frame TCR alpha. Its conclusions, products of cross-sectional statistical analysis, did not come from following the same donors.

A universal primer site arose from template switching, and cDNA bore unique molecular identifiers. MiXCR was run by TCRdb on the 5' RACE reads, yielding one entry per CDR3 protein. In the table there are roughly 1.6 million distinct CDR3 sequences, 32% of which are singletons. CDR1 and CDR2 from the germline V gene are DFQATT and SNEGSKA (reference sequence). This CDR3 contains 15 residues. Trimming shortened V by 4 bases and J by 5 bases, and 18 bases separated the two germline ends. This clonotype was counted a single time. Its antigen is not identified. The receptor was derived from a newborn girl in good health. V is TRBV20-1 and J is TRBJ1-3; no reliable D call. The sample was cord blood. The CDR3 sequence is CSAMALVSGRNTIYF. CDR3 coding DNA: TGCAGTGCTATGGCATTGGTCTCCGGACGAAACACCATATATTTT.